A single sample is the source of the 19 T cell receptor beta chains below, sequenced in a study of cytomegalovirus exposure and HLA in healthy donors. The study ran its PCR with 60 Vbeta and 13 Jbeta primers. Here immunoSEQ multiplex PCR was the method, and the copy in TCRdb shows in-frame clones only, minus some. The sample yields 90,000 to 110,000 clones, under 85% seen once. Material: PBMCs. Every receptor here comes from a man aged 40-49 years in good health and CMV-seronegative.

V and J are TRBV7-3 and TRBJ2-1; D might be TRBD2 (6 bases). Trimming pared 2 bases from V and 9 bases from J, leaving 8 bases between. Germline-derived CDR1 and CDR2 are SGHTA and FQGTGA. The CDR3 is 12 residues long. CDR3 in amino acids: CASSLWGGEQFF. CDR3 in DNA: TGTGCCAGCAGCTTATGGGGAGGTGAGCAGTTCTTC.

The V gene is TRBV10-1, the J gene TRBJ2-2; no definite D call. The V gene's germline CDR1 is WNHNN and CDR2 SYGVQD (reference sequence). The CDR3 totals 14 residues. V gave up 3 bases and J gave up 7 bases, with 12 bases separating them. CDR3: CASSDCPPVGELFF. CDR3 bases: TGCGCCAGCAGTGATTGTCCCCCCGTCGGGGAGCTGTTTTTT.

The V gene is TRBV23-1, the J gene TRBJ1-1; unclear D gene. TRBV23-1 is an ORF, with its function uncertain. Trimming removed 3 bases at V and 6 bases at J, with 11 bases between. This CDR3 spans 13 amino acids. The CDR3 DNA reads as TGCGCCAGCAGTCATTACTATCCCCCTGAAGCTTTCTTT. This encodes CASSHYYPPEAFF.

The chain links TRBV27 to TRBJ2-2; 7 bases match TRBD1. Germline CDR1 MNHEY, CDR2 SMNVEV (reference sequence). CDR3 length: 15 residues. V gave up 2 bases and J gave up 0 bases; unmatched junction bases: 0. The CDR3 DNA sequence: TGTGCCAGCAGTTTAGACAGGGCGAACACCGGGGAGCTGTTTTTT. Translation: CASSLDRANTGELFF.

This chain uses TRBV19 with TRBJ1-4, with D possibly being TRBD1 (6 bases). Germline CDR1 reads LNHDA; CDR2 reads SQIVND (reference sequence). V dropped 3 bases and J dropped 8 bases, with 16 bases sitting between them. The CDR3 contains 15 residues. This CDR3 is CASSIPGGRREKLFF. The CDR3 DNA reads TGTGCCAGTAGTATTCCCGGGGGGCGCAGAGAAAAACTGTTTTTT.

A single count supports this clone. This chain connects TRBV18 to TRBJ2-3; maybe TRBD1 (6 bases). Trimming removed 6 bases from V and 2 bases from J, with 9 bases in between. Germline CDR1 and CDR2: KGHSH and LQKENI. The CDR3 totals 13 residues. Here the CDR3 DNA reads TGTGCCAGCTCCACAGGGTTCACAGATACGCAGTATTTT. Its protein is CASSTGFTDTQYF.

CDR3: CASSQREKGGVKTQYF. CDR3 in DNA: TGTGCCAGCAGCCAGAGGGAAAAAGGGGGGGTGAAGACCCAGTACTTC. The V gene is TRBV14, the J gene TRBJ2-5, with D tentatively TRBD2 (7 bases). This CDR3 spans 16 amino acids. In germline, CDR1 is SGHDN, CDR2 FVKESK. V lost 3 bases and J lost 6, with 20 bases in between. The full variable domain, rest sourced from reference TRBV14 and TRBJ2-5, is EAGVTQFPSHSVIEKGQTVTLRCDPISGHDNLYWYRRVMGKEIKFLLHFVKESKQDESGMPNNRFLAERTGGTYSTLKVQPAELEDSGVYFCASSQREKGGVKTQYFGPGTRLLVL.

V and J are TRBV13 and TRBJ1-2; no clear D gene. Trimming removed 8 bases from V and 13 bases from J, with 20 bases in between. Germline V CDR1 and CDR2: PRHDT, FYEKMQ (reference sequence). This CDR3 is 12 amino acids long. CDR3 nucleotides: TGTGCCAGCGGACGGGGTGACGAGGCCTTCACCTTC. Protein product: CASGRGDEAFTF.

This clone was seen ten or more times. This CDR3 is CASSDTEKREKLFF. In DNA form, the CDR3 reads TGCGCCAGCAGCGACACCGAGAAACGAGAAAAACTGTTTTTT. The V and J genes are TRBV5-1 and TRBJ1-4; D is uncertain. The germline CDR1 and CDR2 sequences are SGHRS and YFSETQ. This CDR3 has 14 amino acids. Trimming took 4 bases from V and 8 from J, leaving 15 bases between them. Variable domain in full (rest from reference TRBV5-1 and TRBJ1-4): KAGVTQTPRYLIKTRGQQVTLSCSPISGHRSVSWYQQTPGQGLQFLFEYFSETQRNKGNFPGRFSGRQFSNSRSEMNVSTLELGDSALYLCASSDTEKREKLFFGSGTQLSVL.

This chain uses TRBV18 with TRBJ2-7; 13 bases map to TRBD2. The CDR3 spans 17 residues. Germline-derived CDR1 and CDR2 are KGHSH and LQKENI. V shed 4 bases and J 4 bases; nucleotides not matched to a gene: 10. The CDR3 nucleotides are TGTGCCAGCTCACTACGGACTAGCGGGGGAGAGTCGTACGAGCAGTACTTC. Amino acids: CASSLRTSGGESYEQYF.

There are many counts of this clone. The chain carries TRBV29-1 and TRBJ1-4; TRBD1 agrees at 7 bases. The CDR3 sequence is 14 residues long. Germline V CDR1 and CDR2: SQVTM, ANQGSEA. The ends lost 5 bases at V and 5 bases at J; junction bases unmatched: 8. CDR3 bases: TGCAGCGTTCGTGGGGGGACAGACAATGAAAAACTGTTTTTT. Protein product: CSVRGGTDNEKLFF.

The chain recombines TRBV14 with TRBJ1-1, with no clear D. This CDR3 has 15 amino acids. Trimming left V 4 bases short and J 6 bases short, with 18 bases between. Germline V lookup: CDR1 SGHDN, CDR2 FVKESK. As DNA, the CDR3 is TGTGCCAGCAGCCTCGGATCCGGGGTTTTCCCTGAAGCTTTCTTT. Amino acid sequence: CASSLGSGVFPEAFF.

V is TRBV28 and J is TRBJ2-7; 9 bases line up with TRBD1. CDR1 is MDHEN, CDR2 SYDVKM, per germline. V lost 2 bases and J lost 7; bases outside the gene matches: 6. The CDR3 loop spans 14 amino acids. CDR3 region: CASSLVQGAGEQYF. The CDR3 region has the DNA TGTGCCAGCAGTTTAGTACAGGGGGCGGGAGAGCAGTACTTC. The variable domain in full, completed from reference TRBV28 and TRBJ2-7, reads DVKVTQSSRYLVKRTGEKVFLECVQDMDHENMFWYRQDPGLGLRLIYFSYDVKMKEKGDIPEGYSVSREKKERFSLILESASTNQTSMYLCASSLVQGAGEQYFGPGTRLTVT.

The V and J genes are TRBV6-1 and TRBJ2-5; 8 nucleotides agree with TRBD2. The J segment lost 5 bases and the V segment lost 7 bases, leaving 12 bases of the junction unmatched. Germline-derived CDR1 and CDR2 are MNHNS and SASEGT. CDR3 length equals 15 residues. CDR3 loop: CASIPGSSGRETQYF. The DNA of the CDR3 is TGTGCCAGCATCCCTGGGTCTAGCGGGCGGGAGACCCAGTACTTC.

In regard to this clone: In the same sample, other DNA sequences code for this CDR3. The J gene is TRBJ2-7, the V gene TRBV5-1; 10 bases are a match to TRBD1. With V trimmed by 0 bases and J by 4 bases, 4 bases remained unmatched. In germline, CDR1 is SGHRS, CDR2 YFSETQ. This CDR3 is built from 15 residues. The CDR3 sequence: CASSLEWTGGYEQYF. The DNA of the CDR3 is TGCGCCAGCAGCTTGGAGTGGACAGGGGGTTACGAGCAGTACTTC.

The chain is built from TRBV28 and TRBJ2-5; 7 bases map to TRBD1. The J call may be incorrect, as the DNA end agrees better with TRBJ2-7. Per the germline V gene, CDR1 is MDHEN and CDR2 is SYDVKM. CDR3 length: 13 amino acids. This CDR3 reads CASRGTDSYEQYF. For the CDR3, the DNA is TGTGCCAGCAGGGGGACAGATTCCTACGAGCAGTACTTC.

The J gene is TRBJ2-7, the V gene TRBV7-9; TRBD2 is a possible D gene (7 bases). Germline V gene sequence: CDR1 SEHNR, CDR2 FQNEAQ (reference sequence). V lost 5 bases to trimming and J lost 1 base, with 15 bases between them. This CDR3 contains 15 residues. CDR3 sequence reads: CASSPPGGQSYEQYF. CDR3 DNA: TGTGCCAGCAGCCCCCCCGGGGGGCAGTCCTACGAGCAGTACTTC.

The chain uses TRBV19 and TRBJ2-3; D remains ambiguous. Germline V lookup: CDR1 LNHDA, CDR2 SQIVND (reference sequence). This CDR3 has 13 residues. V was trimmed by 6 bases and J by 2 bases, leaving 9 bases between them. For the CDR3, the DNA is TGTGCCAGTAGGCCCAGTTCCACAGATACGCAGTATTTT. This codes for CASRPSSTDTQYF.

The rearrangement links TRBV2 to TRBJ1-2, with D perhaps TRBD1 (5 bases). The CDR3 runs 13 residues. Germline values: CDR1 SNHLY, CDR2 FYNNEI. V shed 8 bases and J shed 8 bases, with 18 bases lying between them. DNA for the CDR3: TGTGCCAGCTGTAAACAAAACGGGGGGGGCTACACCTTC. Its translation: CASCKQNGGGYTF.